Shown below are 9 T cell receptor beta chains from a single sample sequenced in a study of T cell repertoires in cytomegalovirus infection. TCRdb re-called the reads through MiXCR, storing one row per CDR3 protein. Of about 300,000 distinct CDR3 sequences listed, approximately 10% are singletons. Sequencing was carried out using PBMCs. The source is a human donor in good health (CMV status not recorded). Some clones in this sample may be carry-over from other donors' samples.

The chain links TRBV15 to TRBJ1-1; 7 bases agree with TRBD1. This CDR3 spans 13 amino acids. Losses at the gene ends were 5 bases for V and 3 bases for J; bases not matched to a gene: 3. Germline V gene data show CDR1 as LNHNV and CDR2 as YYDKDF (reference sequence). The CDR3 DNA sequence: TGTGCCACCAGCGTCCAGGGGGACACTGAAGCTTTCTTT. Amino acid sequence: CATSVQGDTEAFF. The variable domain in full, completed from reference TRBV15 and TRBJ1-1, reads DAMVIQNPRYQVTQFGKPVTLSCSQTLNHNVMYWYQQKSSQAPKLLFHYYDKDFNNEADTPDNFQSRRPNTSFCFLDIRSPGLGDTAMYLCATSVQGDTEAFFGQGTRLTVV.

This clonotype was recorded at least ten times. This chain uses TRBV7-2 with TRBJ1-5; D not certain. The CDR3 contains 15 residues. Germline loops: CDR1 SGHTA, CDR2 FQGNSA. Trimming took 6 bases from V and 0 from J, leaving 12 bases between them. DNA for the CDR3: TGTGCCAGCAGTATGGTGGGGTATAGCAATCAGCCCCAGCATTTT. Its protein product is CASSMVGYSNQPQHF.

Only a few counts were recorded for this clonotype. The chain employs TRBV29-1 and TRBJ1-2, with 7 bases matching TRBD1. Germline-derived CDR1 and CDR2 are SQVTM and ANQGSEA. The ends lost 1 base at V and 6 bases at J; junction bases unmatched: 11. The CDR3 extends over 15 amino acids. The CDR3, as DNA: TGCAGCGTTGAAGGGACGGCACAGGGGTGGGATGGCTACACCTTC. It encodes CSVEGTAQGWDGYTF.

This clonotype was seen many times. V is TRBV20-1 and J is TRBJ2-3; TRBD2 matches at 9 bases. Germline V lookup: CDR1 DFQATT, CDR2 SNEGSKA (reference sequence). The CDR3 has 15 amino acids. Trimming took 5 bases from V and 9 from J; bases not matched to a gene: 15. This CDR3 is CSAPPGTSGPQTQYF. CDR3 DNA: TGCAGTGCTCCGCCCGGCACTAGCGGGCCCCAAACGCAGTATTTT.

This clonotype appeared many times. The rearrangement links TRBV28 to TRBJ2-1, with D unresolved. Trimming left V 2 bases short and J 10 bases short, with 15 bases between. Germline-derived CDR1 and CDR2 are MDHEN and SYDVKM. The CDR3 extends over 14 amino acids. The CDR3 DNA sequence: TGTGCCAGCAGTTTAAGGACGGCCTGGGGAGAGCAGTTCTTC. This sequence encodes CASSLRTAWGEQFF.

This clonotype was recorded a few times. The V and J genes are TRBV3-1 and TRBJ1-6; 8 bases are a match to TRBD1. The CDR3 runs 17 residues. The germline CDR1 and CDR2 sequences are LGHDT and YNNKEL (reference sequence). The junction had 9 bases not matched to a gene; V was cut back by 1 base and J by 7 bases. CDR3 coding DNA: TGTGCCAGCAGCCAAGCAGGGGGCCTAGGGTCAAATTCACCCCTCCACTTT. Translated, it gives CASSQAGGLGSNSPLHF.

This clonotype was detected a few times. The gene calls are TRBV24-1 and TRBJ2-2; TRBD2 agrees at 8 bases. In germline, CDR1 is KGHDR, CDR2 SFDVKD. V shed 3 bases and J 3 bases; nucleotides not matched to a gene: 2. There are 15 residues in the CDR3. The chain's CDR3 is CATSDGTRDTGELFF. Written as DNA, the CDR3 is TGTGCCACCAGTGATGGGACTAGGGACACCGGGGAGCTGTTTTTT.

V and J are TRBV5-1 and TRBJ2-5; the D gene could be TRBD1 or TRBD2 (5 bases each). This CDR3 region has 15 residues. Trimming removed 6 bases at V and 0 bases at J, with 15 bases between. The germline V gene encodes CDR1 SGHRS and CDR2 YFSETQ. CDR3 sequence reads: CASTLGVTDQETQYF. The CDR3 coding sequence is TGCGCCAGCACCCTGGGGGTGACAGACCAAGAGACCCAGTACTTC.

This clonotype has a count of ten or more. V and J are TRBV29-1 and TRBJ1-1, with no clear D. V was clipped by 3 bases and J by 4 bases, with 9 bases between them. The CDR3 runs 12 residues. The germline V gene encodes CDR1 SQVTM and CDR2 ANQGSEA. In DNA, the CDR3 is TGCAGCGTTGAGAGGCAGGCCACTGAAGCTTTCTTT. This sequence encodes CSVERQATEAFF.